What follows are 24 T cell receptor beta chains derived from one specimen sequenced in a study of cytomegalovirus exposure and HLA in healthy donors. Primers for the PCR totalled 60 Vbeta and 13 Jbeta. Assay used: immunoSEQ multiplex PCR; TCRdb lists only in-frame clones, some missing. The sample has about 170,000 clones, approximately 86% seen once; the top ten hold around 1.5%. The sequenced material came from PBMCs. The receptors stem from a male donor in good health and CMV-seronegative.

The chain joins TRBV7-6 to TRBJ2-5; D is uncertain. V lost 5 bases and J lost 1, with 2 bases in between. Germline CDR1 SGHVS, CDR2 FNYEAQ. The CDR3 sequence is 11 residues long. The CDR3 nucleotides read TGTGCCAGCAGCCTCCAAGAGACCCAGTACTTC. Residues: CASSLQETQYF.

This clone was picked up a small number of times. CDR3 amino acids: CASSVKSRDTEAFF. CDR3 DNA: TGTGCCAGCAGCGTTAAGTCGCGGGACACTGAAGCTTTCTTT. This chain uses TRBV9 with TRBJ1-1; no reliable D call. Trimming left V 2 bases short and J 3 bases short, with 11 bases between. The CDR3 is 14 residues long. Germline-derived CDR1 and CDR2 are SGDLS and YYNGEE.

The chain links TRBV9 to TRBJ2-3; 10 bases are shared with TRBD2. CDR1 SGDLS and CDR2 YYNGEE come from the germline V gene. This CDR3 is built from 16 residues. Unmatched junction bases numbered 13, after V lost 6 bases and J lost 6 bases. The CDR3 is CASTALAGEPLDTQYF. DNA for the CDR3: TGTGCCAGCACCGCGCTAGCGGGGGAACCTCTGGATACGCAGTATTTT.

This chain uses TRBV4-2 with TRBJ2-7, with 11 bases identical to TRBD1. The CDR3 spans 16 residues. Germline assignment: CDR1 LGHNA and CDR2 YNFKEQ. V dropped 4 bases and J dropped 4; count of bases not matched to a gene: 9. The CDR3 here is CASSLATGTGGYEQYF. The CDR3 coding sequence is TGTGCCAGCAGCCTTGCGACCGGGACAGGGGGTTACGAGCAGTACTTC.

This clone was seen a few times. The rearrangement uses TRBV19 and TRBJ1-5; a weak D match, TRBD1 (6 bases). The V gene's germline CDR1 is LNHDA and CDR2 SQIVND (reference sequence). The CDR3 contains 16 residues. V was clipped by 1 base and J by 0 bases, with 10 bases between them. The CDR3 sequence is CASSIGTGRSNQPQHF. DNA of the CDR3: TGTGCCAGTAGTATAGGTACAGGGCGTAGCAATCAGCCCCAGCATTTT.

The rearrangement links TRBV9 to TRBJ2-7, with TRBD2 as a possible D gene (5 bases). The germline CDR1 and CDR2 sequences are SGDLS and YYNGEE. The V end was cut by 0 bases, the J end by 2 bases, with 9 bases between. This CDR3 comprises 14 residues. CDR3 region: CASSVAGSTYEQYF. The CDR3 DNA is TGTGCCAGCAGCGTAGCGGGGTCAACCTACGAGCAGTACTTC. The full variable domain, in which reference TRBV9 and TRBJ2-7 provide the parts outside the CDR3, is DSGVTQTPKHLITATGQRVTLRCSPRSGDLSVYWYQQSLDQGLQFLIQYYNGEERAKGNILERFSAQQFPDLHSELNLSSLELGDSALYFCASSVAGSTYEQYFGPGTRLTVT.

The chain combines TRBV28 with TRBJ1-6; D is perhaps TRBD1 (6 bases). V was cut by 5 bases and J by 7 bases, with 18 bases left in between. The germline CDR1 and CDR2 sequences are MDHEN and SYDVKM. The CDR3 runs 16 residues. CDR3 sequence reads: CASSEHQGPTNSPLHF. The CDR3 DNA reads as TGTGCCAGCAGTGAGCACCAGGGGCCGACGAATTCACCCCTCCACTTT.

The chain couples TRBV9 to TRBJ2-7, with TRBD1 matching 10 bases. With V trimmed by 3 bases and J by 3 bases, 9 bases remained unmatched. This CDR3 spans 16 amino acids. CDR1 and CDR2 (germline): SGDLS, YYNGEE. The CDR3: CASSARDRGADYEQYF. CDR3 DNA sequence: TGTGCCAGCAGCGCGAGGGACAGGGGCGCCGACTACGAGCAGTACTTC.

The chain links TRBV28 to TRBJ1-4, with D unclear. Trimming took 6 bases from V and 8 from J, leaving 10 bases between them. This CDR3 has 12 amino acids. The V gene's germline CDR1 is MDHEN and CDR2 SYDVKM. The CDR3: CASRTLAEKLFF. CDR3 nucleotides: TGTGCCAGCAGAACCCTGGCAGAAAAACTGTTTTTT.

V is TRBV19 and J is TRBJ1-5; D ambiguous. CDR3 length equals 15 residues. V was pared by 6 bases and J by 0 bases, with 12 bases between. Looked up from germline, CDR1 is LNHDA and CDR2 is SQIVND (reference sequence). DNA for the CDR3: TGTGCCAGTAGAACACAGATACATAGCAATCAGCCCCAGCATTTT. Translated: CASRTQIHSNQPQHF.

V is TRBV6-1 and J is TRBJ1-4; D possibly corresponds to TRBD1 (5 bases). Germline CDR1 is MNHNS and CDR2 is SASEGT. Trimming pared 7 bases from V and 8 bases from J, leaving 17 bases between. CDR3 length equals 14 residues. The CDR3 here is CASNQGPMREKLFF. CDR3 nucleotide sequence: TGTGCCAGCAATCAGGGCCCCATGCGGGAAAAACTGTTTTTT.

This clone was picked up a small number of times. This rearrangement joins TRBV4-1 to TRBJ1-4, with 7 bases matching TRBD1. With V trimmed by 3 bases and J by 0 bases, 4 bases remained unmatched. This CDR3 has 16 residues. From germline, CDR1 is MGHRA and CDR2 YSYEKL. As DNA, the CDR3 is TGCGCCAGCAGCCAGGGGACAGTTCCAACTAATGAAAAACTGTTTTTT. This sequence encodes CASSQGTVPTNEKLFF.

This clone appeared a few times. The gene calls are TRBV27 and TRBJ1-2; D is ambiguous. The ends were cut back, 6 bases at V and 2 bases at J, with 13 bases in the middle. The CDR3 runs to 14 residues. Germline V CDR1 and CDR2: MNHEY, SMNVEV (reference sequence). CDR3 DNA sequence: TGTGCCAGCAGCCCCCGACGGGAAAACTATGGCTACACCTTC. This gives the protein CASSPRRENYGYTF.

This clone has just one count. This chain connects TRBV5-6 to TRBJ2-5; a possible D gene is TRBD1 (6 bases). The CDR3 consists of 13 residues. Looked up from germline, CDR1 is SGHDT and CDR2 is YYEEEE. Trimming pared 0 bases from V and 5 bases from J, leaving 8 bases between. The CDR3 sequence: CASSLDRVETQYF. The CDR3 coding sequence is TGTGCCAGCAGCTTGGACAGGGTTGAGACCCAGTACTTC.

The chain joins TRBV4-3 to TRBJ1-1, with D uncertain. The germline gives CDR1 LGHNA, CDR2 YSLEER. This CDR3 contains 16 residues. Trimming removed 4 bases from V and 10 bases from J, with 25 bases in between. CDR3 nucleotides: TGCGCCAGCAGCCTCGTTCGTTATGGGGAGTCGGATGGAGCTTTCTTT. Residues: CASSLVRYGESDGAFF.

The chain joins TRBV19 to TRBJ2-7, with D possibly matching TRBD2 (6 bases). Germline V gene lookup returns CDR1 LNHDA and CDR2 SQIVND (reference sequence). The CDR3 has 14 residues. V lost 4 bases, J lost 6 bases, and 16 bases lay in between. The CDR3 here is CASSRGLRGGEQYF. CDR3 in DNA: TGTGCCAGTAGTAGGGGACTCCGGGGTGGCGAGCAGTACTTC. The full variable domain, in which reference TRBV19 and TRBJ2-7 provide the parts outside the CDR3, is DGGITQSPKYLFRKEGQNVTLSCEQNLNHDAMYWYRQDPGQGLRLIYYSQIVNDFQKGDIAEGYSVSREKKESFPLTVTSAQKNPTAFYLCASSRGLRGGEQYFGPGTRLTVT.

The chain joins TRBV7-2 to TRBJ1-2; D not certain. The germline V gene encodes CDR1 SGHTA and CDR2 FQGNSA. The CDR3 consists of 11 residues. V dropped 8 bases and J dropped 6 bases, with 10 bases sitting between them. For the CDR3, the DNA is TGTGCCAGCCAGGCAGGAAATGGCTACACCTTC. Amino acids: CASQAGNGYTF.

This chain connects TRBV2 to TRBJ1-2, with 9 bases fitting TRBD1. In germline, CDR1 is SNHLY, CDR2 FYNNEI. Losses at the gene ends were 6 bases for V and 3 bases for J; bases not matched to a gene: 5. The CDR3 covers 14 residues. DNA for the CDR3: TGTGCCAGCAGGGTGACAGGGGGGGACTATGGCTACACCTTC. This gives the protein CASRVTGGDYGYTF. The whole variable domain, remainder taken from reference TRBV2 and TRBJ1-2, is EPEVTQTPSHQVTQMGQEVILRCVPISNHLYFYWYRQILGQKVEFLVSFYNNEISEKSEIFDDQFSVERPDGSNFTLKIRSTKLEDSAMYFCASRVTGGDYGYTFGSGTRLTVV.

The genes are TRBV25-1 and TRBJ2-5; D may be TRBD1 (5 bases). Trimming stripped 9 bases from V and 0 bases from J, with 14 bases between. The CDR3 extends over 14 amino acids. Germline loops: CDR1 MGHDK, CDR2 SYGVNS. CDR3 residues: CASELDTHQETQYF. The CDR3, as DNA: TGTGCCAGTGAACTGGACACGCACCAAGAGACCCAGTACTTC.

The chain uses TRBV7-3 and TRBJ1-4; the D is unclear. This CDR3 spans 13 amino acids. With 1 base removed from V and 8 bases from J, the gap between germline ends came to 8 bases. Per the germline V gene, CDR1 is SGHTA and CDR2 is FQGTGA. The CDR3 sequence is CASSLRGGEKLFF. The DNA for the CDR3 is TGTGCCAGCAGCTTAAGAGGTGGGGAAAAACTGTTTTTT.

The chain uses TRBV11-1 and TRBJ1-6, with 10 bases fitting TRBD1. The CDR3 is made up of 16 amino acids. Germline-derived CDR1 and CDR2 are SGHAT and FQDESV (reference sequence). After removal of 3 bases from V and 9 bases from J, the junction contained 8 bases not matched to a gene. The CDR3: CASSFRPGQGTSPLHF. The CDR3 nucleotides read TGTGCCAGCAGCTTTAGGCCGGGACAGGGGACTTCACCCCTCCACTTT.

A remark on this clone: At one end the junction does not follow the germline gene, possibly because of a read error. The chain recombines TRBV7-9 with TRBJ2-1; maybe TRBD1 (6 bases). This CDR3 spans 15 amino acids. Germline V gives CDR1 SEHNR, CDR2 FQNEAQ (reference sequence). CDR3 residues: CSSSFPEDSYNEQFF. The CDR3 nucleotides read TGTTCCAGCAGCTTTCCCGAGGACAGCTACAATGAGCAGTTCTTC.

The chain's CDR3 is CASSLGQVSYEQYF. The CDR3 nucleotides read TGTGCCAGCAGCTTGGGGCAGGTGTCCTACGAGCAGTACTTC. This sequence joins TRBV11-2 and TRBJ2-7, with D possibly matching TRBD1 (5 bases). The CDR3 length is 14 residues. CDR1 SGHAT and CDR2 FQNNGV come from the germline V gene. The V end lost 3 bases, the J end lost 1 base, and 10 bases lay between the germline ends.

This sequence joins TRBV5-4 and TRBJ2-5, with 8 positions matching TRBD1. V trimming: 4 bases; J trimming: 5 bases; junction bases outside the gene matches: 10. The CDR3 runs to 15 residues. The germline gives CDR1 SGHNT, CDR2 YYREEE (reference sequence). In DNA form, the CDR3 reads TGTGCCAGCAGCGCGACCGGGACAGGACATGAGACCCAGTACTTC. This sequence encodes CASSATGTGHETQYF.